This T cell receptor (beta chain) was profiled in a study of T-cell reconstitution after alpha-beta-depleted transplantation in children. Germline CDR1 and CDR2: SQVTM and ANQGSEA. The CDR3 spans 13 residues. For TCRbeta, the library was prepared with unique molecular identifiers. TCRdb itself ran the PCR reads through MiXCR, one entry per CDR3 protein. This sample has around 450,000 distinct CDR3 sequences, with about 11% found just once. This clonotype was picked up many times. Sequencing was performed on PBMCs, taken before TCRalphabeta/CD19-depleted stem cell transplant. The chain recombines TRBV29-1 with TRBJ1-4, with TRBD1 matching over 10 bases. This clonotype was obtained from a child aged 2-15 years with inherited bone marrow failure, due to receive a stem cell transplant. This chain's CDR3 is CSVAGTGVEKLFF. DNA for the CDR3: TGCAGTGTCGCCGGGACAGGGGTTGAAAAACTGTTTTTT.